One and the same sample provided the 9 T cell receptor beta chains below, sequenced in a study of spatial heterogeneity in lung cancer. Study-level findings and limits: Mutation counts in tumors were tracked by counts of expanded intratumoral alpha and beta TCRs.

TCRdb redid the calling of the 5' RACE reads with MiXCR, one entry per CDR3 protein. The sample includes 20,000 to 25,000 distinct CDR3 sequences, approximately 15% of them seen just once. These receptors are not linked to any known antigen. Time point: sample taken at primary tumor resection. Sequencing used lung tumor tissue, obtained at surgery. These receptors were obtained from a female donor with early-stage non-small cell lung cancer.

The rearrangement links TRBV2 to TRBJ2-3, with D possibly TRBD1 on 6 matching bases. Trimming cost V 6 bases and J 5 bases, with 12 bases left between them. Germline V lookup: CDR1 SNHLY, CDR2 FYNNEI. CDR3 length: 13 amino acids. CDR3 sequence (DNA): TGTGCCAGCAGAGAGGACAGCCAAGATACGCAGTATTTT. Amino acid sequence: CASREDSQDTQYF.

This clonotype qualifies as medium-sized. This rearrangement joins TRBV30 to TRBJ2-7; perhaps TRBD2 as D (5 bases). V was shortened by 4 bases and J by 0 bases, with 22 bases between the two germline ends. The germline V gene has CDR1 GTSNPN and CDR2 SVGIG (reference sequence). CDR3 length: 17 amino acids. The CDR3, as DNA: TGTGCCTGGATGGCCGGTTCGAGGGTCGTAAGCTCCTACGAGCAGTACTTC. Amino acid sequence: CAWMAGSRVVSSYEQYF. The full variable domain, its missing parts supplied by reference TRBV30 and TRBJ2-7, is SQTIHQWPATLVQPVGSPLSLECTVEGTSNPNLYWYRQAAGRGLQLLFYSVGIGQISSEVPQNLSASRPQDRQFILSSKKLLLSDSGFYLCAWMAGSRVVSSYEQYFGPGTRLTVT.

This clonotype occurred a few times. This chain joins TRBV3-1 and TRBJ2-7; D call uncertain. Germline-derived CDR1 and CDR2 are LGHDT and YNNKEL (reference sequence). The CDR3 extends over 14 amino acids. Trimming took 0 bases from V and 3 from J, leaving 9 bases between them. The CDR3: CASSQDPPSYEQYF. The CDR3 region has the DNA TGTGCCAGCAGCCAAGATCCCCCGAGCTACGAGCAGTACTTC.

Ten or more counts support this clonotype. This chain uses TRBV20-1 with TRBJ2-1; D may be TRBD2 (6 bases). Trimming shortened V by 7 bases and J by 7 bases, and 17 bases separated the two germline ends. Looked up from germline, CDR1 is DFQATT and CDR2 is SNEGSKA (reference sequence). The CDR3 sequence is 13 residues long. CDR3 DNA sequence: TGCAGTGTTTTCCGGGACTCGCATAATGAGCAGTTCTTC. It translates to CSVFRDSHNEQFF.

There are a few counts of this clonotype. V usage is TRBV27 and J usage is TRBJ2-7; D is undetermined. Germline lookup yields CDR1 MNHEY and CDR2 SMNVEV (reference sequence). There are 12 residues in the CDR3. V was cut by 8 bases and J by 0 bases, with 8 bases left in between. The CDR3 sequence is CASLESSYEQYF. The CDR3 bases are TGTGCCAGCCTAGAAAGCTCCTACGAGCAGTACTTC.

This clonotype was seen many times. The V and J genes are TRBV20-1 and TRBJ2-1; 9 nucleotides align to TRBD2. Germline-derived CDR1 and CDR2 are DFQATT and SNEGSKA (reference sequence). The CDR3 covers 17 residues. J gave up 0 bases and V 0 bases, and 6 bases lay outside the gene matches. The CDR3, as DNA: TGCAGTGCTAGAGATCGGGGTAGCGGGAGCTCCTACAATGAGCAGTTCTTC. The encoded protein is CSARDRGSGSSYNEQFF.

The chain uses TRBV12-3 or TRBV12-4 and TRBJ2-3, with 11 bases that match TRBD2. This CDR3 has 15 residues. V shed 10 bases, J shed 2 bases, and the junction held 8 bases outside the gene matches. The CDR3 DNA follows: TGTGCCACCGAAGGACTAGCGGGCTACACAGATACGCAGTATTTT. The encoded protein is CATEGLAGYTDTQYF.

This clonotype was detected ten times or more. The rearrangement uses TRBV6-6 and TRBJ2-3; D is unresolved. This CDR3 has 11 amino acids. V was clipped by 6 bases and J by 2 bases, with 3 bases between them. Germline V gene sequence: CDR1 MNHNY, CDR2 SVGAGI (reference sequence). The CDR3 reads CASRHTDTQYF. CDR3 bases: TGTGCCAGCAGACACACAGATACGCAGTATTTT.

Here the CDR3 DNA reads TGTGCCAGCAGTCCAATTCAGACCGGAGACTACGAGCAGTACTTC. It is translated as CASSPIQTGDYEQYF. V gene TRBV27 combines with J gene TRBJ2-7; D gene uncertain. Deletions cut 5 bases from V and 3 bases from J, with 17 bases between. The CDR3 extends over 15 amino acids. From germline, CDR1 is MNHEY and CDR2 SMNVEV (reference sequence).